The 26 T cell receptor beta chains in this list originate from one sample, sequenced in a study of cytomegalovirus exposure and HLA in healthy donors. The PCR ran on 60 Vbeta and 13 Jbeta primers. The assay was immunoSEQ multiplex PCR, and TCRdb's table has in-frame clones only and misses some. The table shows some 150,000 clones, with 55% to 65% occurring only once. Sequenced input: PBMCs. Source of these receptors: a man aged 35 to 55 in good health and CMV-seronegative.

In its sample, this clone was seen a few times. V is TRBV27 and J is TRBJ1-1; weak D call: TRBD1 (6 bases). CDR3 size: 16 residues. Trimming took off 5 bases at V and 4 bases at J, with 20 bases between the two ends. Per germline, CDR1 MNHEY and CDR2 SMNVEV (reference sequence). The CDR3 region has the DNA TGTGCCAGCAGTGATACCCTGAGGGGGGGCGGCACTGAAGCTTTCTTT. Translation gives CASSDTLRGGGTEAFF.

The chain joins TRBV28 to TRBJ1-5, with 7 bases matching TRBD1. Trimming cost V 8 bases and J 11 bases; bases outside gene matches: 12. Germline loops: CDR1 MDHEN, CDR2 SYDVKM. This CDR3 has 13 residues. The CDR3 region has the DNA TGTGCCAGCCAGGGGGGACCCCGGGTCACCCAGCATTTT. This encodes CASQGGPRVTQHF.

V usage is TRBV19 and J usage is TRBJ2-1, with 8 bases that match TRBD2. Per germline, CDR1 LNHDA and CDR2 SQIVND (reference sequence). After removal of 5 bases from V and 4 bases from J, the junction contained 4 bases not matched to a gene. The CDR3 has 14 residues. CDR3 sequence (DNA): TGTGCCAGTAGTCCGAGCGGGAGTTACAATGAGCAGTTCTTC. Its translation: CASSPSGSYNEQFF.

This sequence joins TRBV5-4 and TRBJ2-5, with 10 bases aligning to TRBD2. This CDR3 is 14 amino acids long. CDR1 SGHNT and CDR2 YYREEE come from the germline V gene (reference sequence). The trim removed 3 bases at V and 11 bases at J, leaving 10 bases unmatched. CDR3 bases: TGTGCCAGCAGCTATAGCGGGAGGTCCGCAGAGCAGTACTTC. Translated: CASSYSGRSAEQYF.

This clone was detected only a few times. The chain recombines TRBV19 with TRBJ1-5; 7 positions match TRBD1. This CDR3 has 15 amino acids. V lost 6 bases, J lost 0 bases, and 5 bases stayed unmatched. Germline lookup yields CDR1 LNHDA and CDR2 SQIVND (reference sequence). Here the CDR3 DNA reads TGTGCCAGTAGACCGGGACAGATTAGCAATCAGCCCCAGCATTTT. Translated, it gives CASRPGQISNQPQHF.

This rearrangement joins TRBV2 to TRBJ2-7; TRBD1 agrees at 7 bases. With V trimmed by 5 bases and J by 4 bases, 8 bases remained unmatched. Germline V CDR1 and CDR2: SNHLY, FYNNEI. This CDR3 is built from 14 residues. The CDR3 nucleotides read TGTGCCAGCAGTTCCGGGACAGAAAAATACGAGCAGTACTTC. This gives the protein CASSSGTEKYEQYF.

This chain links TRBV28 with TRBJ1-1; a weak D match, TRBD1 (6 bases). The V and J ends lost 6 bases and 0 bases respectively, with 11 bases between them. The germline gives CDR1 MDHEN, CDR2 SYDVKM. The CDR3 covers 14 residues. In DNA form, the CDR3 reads TGTGCCAGCAGGACAGGCTCTATGAACACTGAAGCTTTCTTT. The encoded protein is CASRTGSMNTEAFF. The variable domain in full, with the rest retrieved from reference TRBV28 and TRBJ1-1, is DVKVTQSSRYLVKRTGEKVFLECVQDMDHENMFWYRQDPGLGLRLIYFSYDVKMKEKGDIPEGYSVSREKKERFSLILESASTNQTSMYLCASRTGSMNTEAFFGQGTRLTVV.

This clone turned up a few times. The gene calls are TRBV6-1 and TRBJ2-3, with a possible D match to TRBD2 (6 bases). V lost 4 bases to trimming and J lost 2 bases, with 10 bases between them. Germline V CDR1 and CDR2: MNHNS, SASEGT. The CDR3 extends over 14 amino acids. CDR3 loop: CASSGGLITDTQYF. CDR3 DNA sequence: TGTGCCAGCAGTGGGGGACTTATCACAGATACGCAGTATTTT.

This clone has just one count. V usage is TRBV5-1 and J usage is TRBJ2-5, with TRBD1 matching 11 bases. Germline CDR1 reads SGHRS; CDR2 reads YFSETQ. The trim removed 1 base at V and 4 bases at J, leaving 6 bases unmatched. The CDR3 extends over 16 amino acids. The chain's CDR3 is CASSLPGTGGRETQYF. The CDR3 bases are TGCGCCAGCAGCTTGCCCGGGACAGGGGGTAGAGAGACCCAGTACTTC.

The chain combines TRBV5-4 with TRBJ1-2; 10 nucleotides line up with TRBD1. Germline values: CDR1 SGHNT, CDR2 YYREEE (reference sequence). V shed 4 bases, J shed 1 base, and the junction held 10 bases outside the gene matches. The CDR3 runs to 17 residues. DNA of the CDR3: TGTGCCAGCAGCCCCAGGGACAGGGGCTTGCGTAACTATGGCTACACCTTC. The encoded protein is CASSPRDRGLRNYGYTF.

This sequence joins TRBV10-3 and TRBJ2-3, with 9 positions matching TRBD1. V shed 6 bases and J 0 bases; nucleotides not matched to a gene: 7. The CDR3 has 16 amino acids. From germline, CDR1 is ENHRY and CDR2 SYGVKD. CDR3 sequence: CAISLTGGGSTDTQYF. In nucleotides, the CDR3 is TGTGCCATCAGCTTAACAGGGGGCGGTAGCACAGATACGCAGTATTTT.

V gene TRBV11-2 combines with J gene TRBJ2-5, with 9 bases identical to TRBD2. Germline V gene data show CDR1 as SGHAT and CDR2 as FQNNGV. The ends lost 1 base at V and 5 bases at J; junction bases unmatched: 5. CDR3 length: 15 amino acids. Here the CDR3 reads CASSLGAGGFETQYF. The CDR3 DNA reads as TGTGCCAGCAGCTTAGGTGCGGGAGGGTTCGAGACCCAGTACTTC.

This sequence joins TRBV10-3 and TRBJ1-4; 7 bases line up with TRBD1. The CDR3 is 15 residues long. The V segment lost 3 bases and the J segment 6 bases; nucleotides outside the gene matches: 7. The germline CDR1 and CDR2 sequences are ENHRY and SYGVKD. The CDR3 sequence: CAISEGDRADEKLFF. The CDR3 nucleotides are TGTGCCATCAGTGAAGGAGACAGGGCGGATGAAAAACTGTTTTTT.

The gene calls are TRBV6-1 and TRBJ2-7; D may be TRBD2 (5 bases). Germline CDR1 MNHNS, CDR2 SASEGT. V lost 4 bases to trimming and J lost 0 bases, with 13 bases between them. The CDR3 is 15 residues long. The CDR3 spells CASSASLATSYEQYF. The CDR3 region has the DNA TGTGCCAGCAGTGCTAGCCTAGCTACCTCCTACGAGCAGTACTTC.

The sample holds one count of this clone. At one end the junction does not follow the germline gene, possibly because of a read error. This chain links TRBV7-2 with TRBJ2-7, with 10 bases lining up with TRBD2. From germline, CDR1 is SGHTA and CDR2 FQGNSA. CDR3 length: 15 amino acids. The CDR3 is CAGSLSTSGPYEQYF. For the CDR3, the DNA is TGTGCCGGCAGCTTATCGACTAGCGGGCCCTACGAGCAGTACTTC. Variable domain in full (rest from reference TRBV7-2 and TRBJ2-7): GAGVSQSPSNKVTEKGKDVELRCDPISGHTALYWYRQSLGQGLEFLIYFQGNSAPDKSGLPSDRFSAERTGGSVSTLTIQRTQQEDSAVYLCAGSLSTSGPYEQYFGPGTRLTVT.

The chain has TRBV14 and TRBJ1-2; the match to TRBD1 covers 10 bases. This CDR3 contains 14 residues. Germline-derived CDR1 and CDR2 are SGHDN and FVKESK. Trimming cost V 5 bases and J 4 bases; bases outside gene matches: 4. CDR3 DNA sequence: TGTGCCAGCAGCGACAGGGGGCTAGGCTATGGCTACACCTTC. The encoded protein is CASSDRGLGYGYTF.

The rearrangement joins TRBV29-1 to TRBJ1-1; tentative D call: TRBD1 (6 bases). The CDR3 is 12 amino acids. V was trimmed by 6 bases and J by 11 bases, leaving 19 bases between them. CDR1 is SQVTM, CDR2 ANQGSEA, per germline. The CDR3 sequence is CSVGEQGQDAFF. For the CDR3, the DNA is TGCAGCGTCGGGGAACAGGGCCAGGATGCTTTCTTT.

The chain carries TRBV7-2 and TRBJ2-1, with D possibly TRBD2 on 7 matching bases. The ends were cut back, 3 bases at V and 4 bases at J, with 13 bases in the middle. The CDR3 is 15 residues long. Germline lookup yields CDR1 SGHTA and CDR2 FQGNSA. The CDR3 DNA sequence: TGTGCCAGCAGCTTCGACGGGGGGCGGTACAATGAGCAGTTCTTC. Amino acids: CASSFDGGRYNEQFF.

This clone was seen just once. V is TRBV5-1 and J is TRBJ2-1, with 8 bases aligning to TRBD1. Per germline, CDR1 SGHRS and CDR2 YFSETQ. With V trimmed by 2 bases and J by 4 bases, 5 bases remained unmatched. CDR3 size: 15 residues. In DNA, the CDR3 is TGCGCCAGCAGCTTCCGGGACAGGACTTACAATGAGCAGTTCTTC. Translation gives CASSFRDRTYNEQFF.

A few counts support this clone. The CDR3 DNA sequence: TGCGCCAGCAGCCAGCTAGCGGGGGGGCCATTTGAGCAGTTCTTC. The encoded protein is CASSQLAGGPFEQFF. The chain employs TRBV4-1 and TRBJ2-1; 12 nucleotides line up with TRBD2. V was clipped by 3 bases and J by 9 bases; unmatched bases: 6. The CDR3 is made up of 15 amino acids. Germline V gene sequence: CDR1 MGHRA, CDR2 YSYEKL.

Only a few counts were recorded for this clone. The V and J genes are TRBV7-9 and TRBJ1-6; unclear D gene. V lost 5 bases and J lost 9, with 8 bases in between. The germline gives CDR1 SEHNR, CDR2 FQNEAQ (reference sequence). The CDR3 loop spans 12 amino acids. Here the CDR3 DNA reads TGTGCCAGCAGCCTCCCGGGTTCACCCCTCCACTTT. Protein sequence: CASSLPGSPLHF.

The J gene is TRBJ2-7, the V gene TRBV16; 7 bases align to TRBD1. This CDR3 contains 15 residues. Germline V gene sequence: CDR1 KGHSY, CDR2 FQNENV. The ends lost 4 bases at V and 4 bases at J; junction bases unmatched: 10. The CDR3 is CASSPRVTGMYEQYF. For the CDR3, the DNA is TGTGCCAGCAGCCCCAGAGTGACAGGGATGTACGAGCAGTACTTC.

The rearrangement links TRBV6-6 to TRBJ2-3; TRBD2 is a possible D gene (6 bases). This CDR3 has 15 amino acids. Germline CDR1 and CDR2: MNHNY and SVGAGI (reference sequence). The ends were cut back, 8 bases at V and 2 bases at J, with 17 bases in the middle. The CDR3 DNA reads TGTGCCAGCTCACGCACCGGGACTGACACAGATACGCAGTATTTT. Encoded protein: CASSRTGTDTDTQYF.

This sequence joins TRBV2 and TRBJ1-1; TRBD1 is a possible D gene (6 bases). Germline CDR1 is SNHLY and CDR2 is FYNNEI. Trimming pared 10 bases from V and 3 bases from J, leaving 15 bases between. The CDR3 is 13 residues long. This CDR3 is CATNRDLDTEAFF. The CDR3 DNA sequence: TGTGCCACTAACAGGGACCTTGACACTGAAGCTTTCTTT.

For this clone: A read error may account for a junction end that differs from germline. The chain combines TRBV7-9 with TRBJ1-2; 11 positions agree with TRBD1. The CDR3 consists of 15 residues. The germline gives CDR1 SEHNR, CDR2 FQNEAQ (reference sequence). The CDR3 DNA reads TGTTCCAGCAGCTTATACGGACAGGGGGCTGGTGGCTACACCTTC. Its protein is CSSSLYGQGAGGYTF.

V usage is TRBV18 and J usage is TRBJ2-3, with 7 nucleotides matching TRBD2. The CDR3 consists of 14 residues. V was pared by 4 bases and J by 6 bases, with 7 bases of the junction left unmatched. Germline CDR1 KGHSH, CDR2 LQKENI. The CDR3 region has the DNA TGTGCCAGCTCACTACTGCTGGGGGGGGATACGCAGTATTTT. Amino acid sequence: CASSLLLGGDTQYF.